A single sample gave rise to the 28 T cell receptor beta chains below, sequenced in a study of T-cell reconstitution after alpha-beta-depleted transplantation in children. Unique molecular identifiers featured in how the TCRbeta library was prepared. Each CDR3 protein gets one entry after TCRdb re-called the PCR reads with MiXCR. The sample holds about 640,000 distinct CDR3 sequences; roughly 15% are singletons and the top ten take 1.1%. Sequencing used PBMCs from the stem cell graft donor, obtained from the stem cell graft. The receptor source for this set is a human donor who donated a stem cell graft to a child with acute myeloid leukemia.

This clonotype was picked up many times. This chain uses TRBV20-1 with TRBJ1-6; D is unresolved. The V end lost 0 bases, the J end lost 10 bases, and 10 bases lay between the germline ends. Germline CDR1 and CDR2: DFQATT and SNEGSKA (reference sequence). CDR3 length equals 13 residues. CDR3: CSARDSAGSPLHF. The CDR3 DNA reads TGCAGTGCTAGAGACTCAGCGGGGTCACCCCTCCACTTT.

The sample holds many counts of this clonotype. The gene calls are TRBV20-1 and TRBJ2-3, with 7 bases fitting TRBD2. Germline V CDR1 and CDR2: DFQATT, SNEGSKA (reference sequence). With V trimmed by 0 bases and J by 4 bases, 4 bases remained unmatched. The CDR3 contains 14 residues. CDR3 sequence reads: CSARDYREADTQYF. CDR3 in DNA: TGCAGTGCTAGAGATTACCGGGAGGCAGATACGCAGTATTTT.

This clonotype was observed many times. The V call is TRBV20-1, the J call TRBJ2-1; the match to TRBD2 covers 12 bases. V shed 5 bases and J 9 bases; nucleotides not matched to a gene: 8. The CDR3 covers 14 residues. CDR1 DFQATT and CDR2 SNEGSKA come from the germline V gene (reference sequence). CDR3 nucleotide sequence: TGCAGTGCTGCTCTAGCGGGGGGGCCGGGTGAGCAGTTCTTC. It translates to CSAALAGGPGEQFF.

This clonotype was detected only a few times. The V and J genes are TRBV12-3 or TRBV12-4 and TRBJ1-1; D is possibly TRBD1 (6 bases). This CDR3 has 14 residues. V gave up 7 bases and J gave up 3 bases, with 15 bases separating them. This CDR3 reads CASTASGGHTEAFF. Written as DNA, the CDR3 is TGTGCCAGCACCGCTAGCGGGGGGCACACTGAAGCTTTCTTT.

In this sample, this clonotype turned up a few times. The chain carries TRBV20-1 and TRBJ2-7; D perhaps matches TRBD2 (6 bases). With 1 base removed from V and 3 bases from J, the gap between germline ends came to 16 bases. Germline CDR1 is DFQATT and CDR2 is SNEGSKA (reference sequence). This CDR3 is built from 15 residues. Written as DNA, the CDR3 is TGCAGTGCTAGAGTTGGCGGGGCTGATCTCTACGAGCAGTACGTC. Amino acid sequence: CSARVGGADLYEQYV.

This clonotype has only a few counts. The rearrangement uses TRBV11-2 and TRBJ2-1, with 10 bases aligning to TRBD2. The CDR3 covers 20 residues. The junction had 17 bases not matched to a gene; V was cut back by 5 bases and J by 1 base. In germline, CDR1 is SGHAT, CDR2 FQNNGV. CDR3 sequence reads: CASSAPGERGGPGSYNEQFF. CDR3 bases: TGTGCCAGCAGCGCACCGGGGGAGCGGGGGGGCCCAGGGTCCTACAATGAGCAGTTCTTC.

This clonotype has a handful of counts. The chain links TRBV15 to TRBJ1-2; 10 nucleotides line up with TRBD1. CDR1 and CDR2 (germline): LNHNV, YYDKDF (reference sequence). The V and J ends lost 5 bases and 5 bases, in that order; junction bases with no gene match: 8. The CDR3 has 15 amino acids. The CDR3 nucleotides read TGTGCCACCAGCCGTTCAGGGACAGGGGTTTATGGCTACACCTTC. It specifies CATSRSGTGVYGYTF.

This clonotype was detected only once. The chain carries TRBV7-2 and TRBJ2-2; TRBD2 matches at 7 bases. Losses at the gene ends were 3 bases for V and 5 bases for J; bases not matched to a gene: 9. The CDR3 is 16 residues long. Germline V gives CDR1 SGHTA, CDR2 FQGNSA. The chain's CDR3 is CASSFHSGGITGELFF. CDR3 DNA: TGTGCCAGCAGCTTTCACTCGGGGGGAATTACCGGGGAGCTGTTTTTT.

This clonotype was observed a handful of times. The chain uses TRBV6-5 and TRBJ2-3; D unclear. With 8 bases removed from V and 4 bases from J, the gap between germline ends came to 10 bases. Germline V gene lookup returns CDR1 MNHEY and CDR2 SVGAGI. This CDR3 comprises 12 residues. The CDR3 sequence: CASGPTADTQYF. The CDR3 bases are TGTGCCAGCGGACCCACGGCAGATACGCAGTATTTT.

The chain couples TRBV29-1 to TRBJ2-1; no clear D gene. Trimming pared 3 bases from V and 6 bases from J, leaving 12 bases between. Germline loops: CDR1 SQVTM, CDR2 ANQGSEA. This CDR3 comprises 13 residues. The CDR3 is CSVDPEGINEQFF. The CDR3 DNA sequence: TGCAGCGTTGACCCGGAAGGGATCAATGAGCAGTTCTTC.

The CDR3 is CATATGAWGTTDTQYF. In DNA, the CDR3 is TGTGCCACCGCCACAGGGGCGTGGGGGACCACAGATACGCAGTATTTT. The rearrangement links TRBV24-1 to TRBJ2-3; 7 bases are a match to TRBD1. The V gene's germline CDR1 is KGHDR and CDR2 SFDVKD. J gave up 2 bases and V 9 bases, and 13 bases lay outside the gene matches. This CDR3 spans 16 amino acids.

This clonotype was counted ten times or more. This chain joins TRBV20-1 and TRBJ2-1; 7 nucleotides agree with TRBD2. The CDR3 is 14 amino acids. The J segment lost 4 bases and the V segment lost 1 base, leaving 4 bases of the junction unmatched. Germline V gives CDR1 DFQATT, CDR2 SNEGSKA (reference sequence). The CDR3 DNA reads as TGCAGTGCTAGAGTTTTAGCGGGTTACAATGAGCAGTTCTTC. Translating gives CSARVLAGYNEQFF.

This clonotype was observed many times. The rearrangement links TRBV30 to TRBJ2-1, with unresolved D. V lost 0 bases and J lost 8, with 8 bases in between. CDR3 length: 12 residues. Germline V gene data show CDR1 as GTSNPN and CDR2 as SVGIG (reference sequence). In nucleotides, the CDR3 is TGTGCCTGGAGTGTACGTGTCTATGAGCAGTTCTTC. This encodes CAWSVRVYEQFF.

Many counts were recorded for this clonotype. V and J are TRBV7-2 and TRBJ1-3; TRBD1 matches at 7 bases. This CDR3 has 16 amino acids. Germline V gene lookup returns CDR1 SGHTA and CDR2 FQGNSA. The junction had 11 bases not matched to a gene; V was cut back by 5 bases and J by 4 bases. CDR3 coding DNA: TGTGCCAGCAGCCAGGGGCCCGGGACAGACGGAAACACCATATATTTT. This encodes CASSQGPGTDGNTIYF.

In this sample, this clonotype turned up a few times. This chain links TRBV5-5 with TRBJ2-7; D unclear. The CDR3 has 15 residues. Between the trimmed V and J ends, which lost 2 bases and 0 bases, there was a span of 12 bases. Germline assignment: CDR1 SGHKS and CDR2 YYEKEE (reference sequence). The CDR3 region is CASSFLDVPSYEQYV. CDR3 coding DNA: TGTGCCAGCAGCTTTTTGGACGTCCCCTCCTACGAGCAGTACGTC.

Details on this clonotype: One junction end does not reproduce the germline sequence, and a read error may be involved. The J gene is TRBJ2-2, the V gene TRBV7-6; D not resolved. CDR1 SGHVS and CDR2 FNYEAQ come from the germline V gene. This CDR3 is built from 14 residues. The CDR3 spells CTSSLSTLTGELFF. The CDR3 DNA sequence: TGTACCAGCAGCTTATCAACATTAACCGGGGAGCTGTTTTTT.

This clonotype was counted at least ten times. This sequence joins TRBV12-3 or TRBV12-4 and TRBJ1-6, with 10 bases lining up with TRBD1. This CDR3 spans 14 amino acids. Trimming at V came to 6 bases and at J to 8 bases, leaving 4 bases not matched to a gene. The CDR3 DNA is TGTGCCAGCAGCTTTGGACAGGGGGATTCACCCCTCCACTTT. Translation: CASSFGQGDSPLHF.

This clonotype was observed at least ten times. The chain uses TRBV15 and TRBJ2-1, with 8 bases matching TRBD2. This CDR3 region has 16 residues. CDR1 LNHNV and CDR2 YYDKDF come from the germline V gene (reference sequence). Trimming cost V 5 bases and J 5 bases; bases outside gene matches: 11. This CDR3 is CATSFGTSSINNEQFF. DNA of the CDR3: TGTGCCACCAGCTTTGGGACTAGTTCGATTAACAATGAGCAGTTCTTC.

This clonotype was detected only a few times. V usage is TRBV15 and J usage is TRBJ1-1; D call uncertain. The CDR3 runs 12 residues. The V gene's germline CDR1 is LNHNV and CDR2 YYDKDF (reference sequence). V lost 1 base and J lost 7, with 7 bases in between. The CDR3 region has the DNA TGTGCCACCAGCAGAGGGGCAGATGAAGCTTTCTTT. Protein: CATSRGADEAFF.

This clonotype was seen a handful of times. The chain combines TRBV15 with TRBJ2-7, with D possibly matching TRBD1 (7 bases). Germline assignment: CDR1 LNHNV and CDR2 YYDKDF (reference sequence). This CDR3 has 15 amino acids. V gave up 3 bases and J gave up 3 bases, with 15 bases separating them. Here the CDR3 DNA reads TGTGCCACCAGCAGGTCCGGGACAGCGGGCTACGAGCAGTACTTC. Translating it yields CATSRSGTAGYEQYF.

For the CDR3, the DNA is TGCAGTGCTAGGCGGACAGGGTCCCGCTATGGCTACACCTTC. Its protein product is CSARRTGSRYGYTF. This chain joins TRBV20-1 and TRBJ1-2, with 8 positions matching TRBD1. The CDR3 extends over 14 amino acids. Unmatched junction bases numbered 7, after V lost 3 bases and J lost 4 bases. CDR1 DFQATT and CDR2 SNEGSKA come from the germline V gene (reference sequence).

This clonotype was detected only a few times. This chain connects TRBV20-1 to TRBJ1-2; TRBD1 matches 7 bases. Per germline, CDR1 DFQATT and CDR2 SNEGSKA (reference sequence). Trimming at V came to 6 bases and at J to 2 bases, leaving 3 bases not matched to a gene. The CDR3 is made up of 12 amino acids. The CDR3 loop is CSAKDRNYGYTF. As DNA, the CDR3 is TGCAGTGCGAAGGACAGGAACTATGGCTACACCTTC.

As regards this clonotype: The junction departs from germline at one end; a sequencing error may be responsible. J is TRBJ2-5 and V is TRBV12-3 or TRBV12-4; D is possibly TRBD1 or TRBD2 (5 bases each). The CDR3 has 14 amino acids. Here the CDR3 reads CASSFSGTGQTRYF. CDR3 DNA sequence: TGTGCCAGCAGTTTCTCGGGGACCGGGCAGACCCGGTACTTC.

V gene TRBV12-3 or TRBV12-4 combines with J gene TRBJ2-7, with TRBD1 matching over 7 bases. Trimming cost V 4 bases and J 3 bases; bases outside gene matches: 6. This CDR3 comprises 14 residues. The CDR3 region has the DNA TGTGCCAGCAGTTCGACAGGGTCTGGCTACGAGCAGTACTTC. This codes for CASSSTGSGYEQYF.

This clonotype was counted many times. J is TRBJ2-2 and V is TRBV29-1; D is undetermined. Germline V gene data show CDR1 as SQVTM and CDR2 as ANQGSEA. V was shortened by 2 bases and J by 8 bases, with 9 bases between the two germline ends. The CDR3 is 12 residues long. CDR3 in amino acids: CSVEIRQGELFF. DNA of the CDR3: TGCAGCGTTGAAATTCGACAAGGGGAGCTGTTTTTT.

The chain combines TRBV24-1 with TRBJ1-1; 9 bases agree with TRBD1. In germline, CDR1 is KGHDR, CDR2 SFDVKD. Trimming removed 6 bases from V and 0 bases from J; junction bases left unmatched: 4. The CDR3 runs to 15 residues. CDR3 residues: CATSQGQGMNTEAFF. In nucleotides, the CDR3 is TGTGCCACCAGTCAAGGACAGGGGATGAACACTGAAGCTTTCTTT.

Only a few counts were recorded for this clonotype. The rearrangement joins TRBV7-7 to TRBJ2-1, with D maybe TRBD2 (5 bases). This CDR3 region has 14 residues. Germline lookup yields CDR1 SSHAT and CDR2 FNYEAQ (reference sequence). The germline V and J ends were trimmed by 2 bases and 5 bases, with 10 bases remaining between them. The CDR3 is CASSLLFGNNEQFF. CDR3 bases: TGTGCCAGCAGCTTATTGTTCGGGAACAATGAGCAGTTCTTC.

The sample holds many counts of this clonotype. The chain employs TRBV20-1 and TRBJ2-5; 7 nucleotides match TRBD2. Trimming removed 3 bases from V and 2 bases from J; junction bases left unmatched: 3. Germline CDR1 is DFQATT and CDR2 is SNEGSKA (reference sequence). This CDR3 comprises 13 residues. The CDR3 nucleotides read TGCAGTGCTAGGAGACTAGCTCAAGAGACCCAGTACTTC. Translating gives CSARRLAQETQYF.